The rows below give T cell receptor beta chains drawn from one sample of a study of blood T cell repertoires in COVID-19. Sequenced by immunoSEQ multiplex PCR; TCRdb stores in-frame clones only, minus some. This table has about 250,000 clones, roughly 85% appearing once. Sequenced material: PBMCs or T cells enriched from blood (not recorded which). The source is a woman aged 50 to 60 with acute COVID-19. The CDR3 runs from the conserved cysteine through the conserved F or W. Each record gives: D gene, V gene, clone size, J gene, CDR3 DNA, CDR3 protein. D genes are given only for firm matches. Expanded clones get a size class; other rows say once, few or many, or leave the size out.

D gene: TRBD2
V gene: TRBV3-1/TRBV3-2
clone size: once
J gene: TRBJ2-1
CDR3 DNA: TGTGCCAGCAGCCGAGCTAGCGGGGGGGCCGATGAGCAGTTCTTC
CDR3 protein: CASSRASGGADEQFF

D gene: TRBD2
V gene: TRBV10-3
clone size: .
J gene: TRBJ2-1
CDR3 DNA: TGTGCCATCAGCGATAGCGGGGGGGCGTACAATGAGCAGTTCTTC
CDR3 protein: CAISDSGGAYNEQFF

D gene: .
V gene: TRBV11-2
clone size: .
J gene: TRBJ2-5
CDR3 DNA: TGTGCCAGCACCAAGGGGGGGACAGAGACCCAGTACTTC
CDR3 protein: CASTKGGTETQYF

D gene: .
V gene: TRBV19
clone size: .
J gene: TRBJ1-5
CDR3 DNA: TGTGCCAGTAGTAGCCAGACGGGAAGGCAGCCCCAGCATTTT
CDR3 protein: CASSSQTGRQPQHF

D gene: TRBD2
V gene: TRBV9
clone size: .
J gene: TRBJ2-1
CDR3 DNA: TGTGCCAGCAGCGCACTAGCGGGGGCGCCTGGGGATGAGCAGTTCTTC
CDR3 protein: CASSALAGAPGDEQFF

D gene: .
V gene: TRBV15
clone size: .
J gene: TRBJ2-1
CDR3 DNA: TGTGCCACCAGCAGAGAACGGGGTCTGACTGAGCAGTTCTTC
CDR3 protein: CATSRERGLTEQFF

D gene: .
V gene: TRBV18
clone size: .
J gene: TRBJ2-1
CDR3 DNA: TGTGCCAGCTCCTTACGAGCCGAGCAGTTCTTC
CDR3 protein: CASSLRAEQFF

D gene: .
V gene: TRBV4-1
clone size: few
J gene: TRBJ2-2
CDR3 DNA: TGCGCCAGCAGCCAAGATCCGGGGGTGAACACCGGGGAGCTGTTTTTT
CDR3 protein: CASSQDPGVNTGELFF

D gene: .
V gene: TRBV19
clone size: .
J gene: TRBJ1-2
CDR3 DNA: TGTGCCAGTAGTATTCTCCAGGGAGGCAATGGCTACACCTTC
CDR3 protein: CASSILQGGNGYTF

D gene: TRBD1
V gene: TRBV7-3
clone size: .
J gene: TRBJ1-1
CDR3 DNA: TGTGCCAGCAGCCCTCGACAGGGGGCATGGACTGAAGCTTTCTTT
CDR3 protein: CASSPRQGAWTEAFF

D gene: TRBD2
V gene: TRBV6-2/TRBV6-3
clone size: .
J gene: TRBJ2-3
CDR3 DNA: TGTGCCAGCAGTTACCCGACTAGCGGGGGCCATCAAGATACGCAGTATTTT
CDR3 protein: CASSYPTSGGHQDTQYF

D gene: .
V gene: TRBV7-2
clone size: .
J gene: TRBJ2-1
CDR3 DNA: TGTGCCAGCAGCTTAGAGCAGGGACATTACAATGAGCAGTTCTTC
CDR3 protein: CASSLEQGHYNEQFF

D gene: .
V gene: TRBV5-6
clone size: .
J gene: TRBJ1-1
CDR3 DNA: TGTGCCAGCAGCTATTATCGGGTGAACACTGAAGCTTTCTTT
CDR3 protein: CASSYYRVNTEAFF

D gene: TRBD1
V gene: TRBV6-2/TRBV6-3
clone size: few
J gene: TRBJ1-5
CDR3 DNA: TGTGCCAGCAGTTACGCAGGTCCCGGGACAGGGGTGCGTCAGCCCCAGCATTTT
CDR3 protein: CASSYAGPGTGVRQPQHF

D gene: TRBD2
V gene: TRBV2
clone size: .
J gene: TRBJ2-3
CDR3 DNA: TGTGCCAGCAGTGAATCAGCTAGCGGGGGTCTCACAGATACGCAGTATTTT
CDR3 protein: CASSESASGGLTDTQYF

D gene: TRBD1
V gene: TRBV19
clone size: once
J gene: TRBJ1-4
CDR3 DNA: TGTGCCAGTAGCGCGCTGGACAGGGTGGGTGAAAAACTGTTTTTT
CDR3 protein: CASSALDRVGEKLFF

D gene: .
V gene: TRBV7-9
clone size: once
J gene: TRBJ2-7
CDR3 DNA: TGTGCCAGCAGCTCGACACTTTACGAGCAGTACTTC
CDR3 protein: CASSSTLYEQYF

D gene: TRBD1
V gene: TRBV11-2
clone size: once
J gene: TRBJ1-2
CDR3 DNA: TGTGCCAGCAGCTCGTTACGGACAGGTCGCGGTAGTGGGATTGGCTACACCTTC
CDR3 protein: CASSSLRTGRGSGIGYTF

D gene: .
V gene: TRBV27
clone size: few
J gene: TRBJ1-1
CDR3 DNA: TGTGCCAGCAGTTCCCTAGGGGTAGCTTTCTTT
CDR3 protein: CASSSLGVAFF

D gene: .
V gene: TRBV10-3
clone size: .
J gene: TRBJ1-2
CDR3 DNA: TGTGCCATCATTAATGTTACGACGGGGTCCCGAGGCTACACCTTC
CDR3 protein: CAIINVTTGSRGYTF

D gene: .
V gene: TRBV12-3/TRBV12-4
clone size: .
J gene: TRBJ1-6
CDR3 DNA: TGTGCCAGCAGTTTCGGGAATTCACCCCTCCACTTT
CDR3 protein: CASSFGNSPLHF

D gene: .
V gene: TRBV5-1
clone size: .
J gene: TRBJ2-1
CDR3 DNA: TGCGCCAGCAGCCCCCTAATGCAGGAAAATGAGCAGTTCTTC
CDR3 protein: CASSPLMQENEQFF

D gene: .
V gene: TRBV10-3
clone size: .
J gene: TRBJ2-7
CDR3 DNA: TGTGCCGCAACGTCACAGGGAGGGACCTACGAGCAGTACTTC
CDR3 protein: CAATSQGGTYEQYF

D gene: .
V gene: TRBV7-9
clone size: .
J gene: TRBJ1-2
CDR3 DNA: TGTGCCAGCAGCTCGGGGTATCGGACCCACACCTTC
CDR3 protein: CASSSGYRTHTF

D gene: .
V gene: TRBV7-2
clone size: .
J gene: TRBJ2-7
CDR3 DNA: TGTGCCAGCAGCTTAGCTCAGTACCCATACGAGCAGTACTTC
CDR3 protein: CASSLAQYPYEQYF

D gene: TRBD1
V gene: TRBV2
clone size: .
J gene: TRBJ1-5
CDR3 DNA: TGTGCCAGCAGGGGGACAGGGTTGGGCAATCAGCCCCAGCATTTT
CDR3 protein: CASRGTGLGNQPQHF

D gene: .
V gene: TRBV14
clone size: .
J gene: TRBJ1-1
CDR3 DNA: TGTGCCAGCAGCCAAGGGGTTGGGGGGTCTGAAGCTTTCTTT
CDR3 protein: CASSQGVGGSEAFF

D gene: TRBD1
V gene: TRBV30
clone size: .
J gene: TRBJ1-1
CDR3 DNA: TGTGCCTGGAGTAACTCCAGGACAGGGGGCGCAAGGAGGACTGAAGCTTTCTTT
CDR3 protein: CAWSNSRTGGARRTEAFF

D gene: TRBD1
V gene: TRBV18
clone size: .
J gene: TRBJ1-2
CDR3 DNA: TGTGCCAGCTCACGGGACAGGGGGTTAGATGGCTACACCTTC
CDR3 protein: CASSRDRGLDGYTF

D gene: .
V gene: TRBV7-9
clone size: .
J gene: TRBJ2-7
CDR3 DNA: TGTGCCAGCAGCACAGACCCCGCCTACGAGCAGTACTTC
CDR3 protein: CASSTDPAYEQYF

D gene: .
V gene: TRBV19
clone size: once
J gene: TRBJ1-1
CDR3 DNA: TGTGCCAGTAGTATGGGGGACCGGCGGGAGAGTCGTCGGAACACTGAAGCTTTCTTT
CDR3 protein: CASSMGDRRESRRNTEAFF

D gene: .
V gene: TRBV27
clone size: .
J gene: TRBJ1-6
CDR3 DNA: TGTGCCAGCAGTTTAGTAGCTTTCGATTCACCCCTCCACTTT
CDR3 protein: CASSLVAFDSPLHF

D gene: TRBD2
V gene: TRBV19
clone size: .
J gene: TRBJ2-1
CDR3 DNA: TGTGCCAGTAGTACGACGGGACTAGCTCCTAACAATGAGCAGTTCTTC
CDR3 protein: CASSTTGLAPNNEQFF